Below are 5 T cell receptor beta chains sequenced from a single sample in a study of blood T cell repertoires in COVID-19. The protocol was immunoSEQ multiplex PCR, while the TCRdb copy is restricted to in-frame clones and leaves out a portion. This sample has more than 150,000 clones, with roughly 80% found just once. Input material: peripheral blood. The receptors originated from a woman aged 80 or over with COVID-19, enrolled during active disease.

The V and J genes are TRBV19 and TRBJ1-2, with unresolved D. The CDR3 covers 14 residues. Germline loops: CDR1 LNHDA, CDR2 SQIVND (reference sequence). V was trimmed by 5 bases and J by 6 bases, leaving 16 bases between them. This chain's CDR3 is CASSQRRGAHGYTF. CDR3 sequence (DNA): TGTGCCAGTAGTCAAAGGCGGGGTGCTCATGGCTACACCTTC.

The chain uses TRBV7-8 and TRBJ1-6; D is ambiguous. Germline CDR1 is SGHVS and CDR2 is FQNEAQ. V lost 0 bases to trimming and J lost 6 bases, with 9 bases between them. This CDR3 has 15 amino acids. CDR3 DNA: TGTGCCAGCAGCTTAGCGGGCCGCCTTAATTCACCCCTCCACTTT. Protein sequence: CASSLAGRLNSPLHF.

V and J are TRBV28 and TRBJ1-2; 10 bases agree with TRBD1. Germline assignment: CDR1 MDHEN and CDR2 SYDVKM. Unmatched junction bases numbered 14, after V lost 5 bases and J lost 8 bases. The CDR3 runs to 16 residues. As DNA, the CDR3 is TGTGCCAGCAGTCCCTCATCTCCGGGACAGGGGAGCGGCTACACCTTC. Residues: CASSPSSPGQGSGYTF.

The CDR3 loop reads CAWKPGPGGYGYTF. Written as DNA, the CDR3 is TGTGCCTGGAAGCCGGGGCCGGGAGGGTATGGCTACACCTTC. The chain joins TRBV30 to TRBJ1-2; D possibly corresponds to TRBD1 (5 bases). CDR1 and CDR2 (germline): GTSNPN, SVGIG (reference sequence). The V gene lost 4 bases and the J gene lost 5 bases, with 17 bases spanning the gap. This CDR3 spans 14 amino acids.

The chain recombines TRBV7-9 with TRBJ2-7, with 8 nucleotides matching TRBD1. This CDR3 has 14 amino acids. The germline CDR1 and CDR2 sequences are SEHNR and FQNEAQ (reference sequence). V gave up 5 bases and J gave up 2 bases; unmatched junction bases: 5. CDR3 in DNA: TGTGCCAGCAGCCAAGGGACAGGCCCCTACGAGCAGTACTTC. It yields the protein CASSQGTGPYEQYF.